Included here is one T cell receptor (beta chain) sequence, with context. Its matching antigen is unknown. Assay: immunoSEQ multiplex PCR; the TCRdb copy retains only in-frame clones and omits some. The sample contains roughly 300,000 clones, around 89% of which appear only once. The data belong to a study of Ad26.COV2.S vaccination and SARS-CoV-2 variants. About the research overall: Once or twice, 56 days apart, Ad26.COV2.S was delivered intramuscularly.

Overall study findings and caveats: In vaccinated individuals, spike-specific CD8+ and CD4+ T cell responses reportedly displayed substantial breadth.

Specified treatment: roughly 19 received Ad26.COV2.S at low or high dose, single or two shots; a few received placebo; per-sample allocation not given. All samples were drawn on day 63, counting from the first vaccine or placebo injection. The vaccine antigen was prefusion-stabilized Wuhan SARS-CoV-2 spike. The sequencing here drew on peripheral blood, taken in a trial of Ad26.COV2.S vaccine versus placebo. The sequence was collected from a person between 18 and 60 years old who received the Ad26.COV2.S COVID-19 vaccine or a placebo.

CDR3 loop: CASSLGLAGDTDTQYF. CDR3 bases: TGTGCCAGCAGCCTCGGACTAGCGGGAGATACAGATACGCAGTATTTT. The V gene is TRBV9, the J gene TRBJ2-3; 13 nucleotides line up with TRBD2. CDR1 and CDR2 (germline): SGDLS, YYNGEE. This CDR3 region has 16 residues. V shed 4 bases, J shed 3 bases, and the junction held 5 bases outside the gene matches.